The source of this T cell receptor beta chain is a study of blood T cell repertoires in COVID-19. TCRdb's copy holds only in-frame clones and misses some; the assay was immunoSEQ multiplex PCR. Of around 480,000 clones detected, roughly 87% appear once; the ten largest clones hold approximately 0.7%. The CDR3 length is 16 residues. Trimming cost V 2 bases and J 8 bases; bases outside gene matches: 12. The germline V gene has CDR1 LNHDA and CDR2 SQIVND (reference sequence). The TCR originated in a woman aged 18-30 years who had recovered from COVID-19. Material: PBMCs or T cells enriched from blood (not recorded which). V and J are TRBV19 and TRBJ1-2, with 9 bases that match TRBD1. The CDR3 DNA reads TGTGCCAGTAGTATATCCCCAATACAGGGGGCGGCCGGCTACACCTTC. Translation: CASSISPIQGAAGYTF.